The rows below give T cell receptor beta chains drawn from one sample of a study of a mutant IDH1 vaccine in newly diagnosed glioma. The data were produced by immunoSEQ multiplex PCR, yet TCRdb's version contains in-frame clones alone and is incomplete. The sample records 27,000 or so clones, approximately 79% being singletons. The antigens for these receptors are not known. Source: PBMCs, taken from a glioma patient whose treatment included an IDH1 peptide vaccine. These receptors all come from a middle-aged man with glioma. Some clones in this sample may be carry-over from other donors' samples. Each CDR3 is given with its conserved first and last residue. A D gene is named only where the DNA matches it firmly. Not every row has a clone size; where given, it reads once, few, many or a size class.

length | J | size | D | V | DNA | CDR3
13 | TRBJ2-6 | . | . | TRBV5-6 | TGTGCCAGCAGGGTCTCTGGGGCCAACGTCCTGACTTTC | CASRVSGANVLTF
16 | TRBJ2-3 | . | TRBD2 | TRBV9 | TGTGCCAGCAGCGTTCTGCGGGGGGGTTTAGCAGATACGCAGTATTTT | CASSVLRGGLADTQYF
12 | TRBJ2-5 | . | . | TRBV18 | TGTGCCAGCTCACCCCCCGGAAAGACCCAGTACTTC | CASSPPGKTQYF
13 | TRBJ1-1 | once | . | TRBV5-1 | TGCGCCAGCAGCTTGACAGCGAACACTGAAGCTTTCTTT | CASSLTANTEAFF
13 | TRBJ1-1 | . | . | TRBV6-5 | TGTGCCAGCAGTTCGGTGGGGAACACTGAAGCTTTCTTT | CASSSVGNTEAFF
17 | TRBJ2-1 | . | . | TRBV5-1 | TGCGCCAGCAGCTTCCCCCTGATGGGGGGTTCCTACAATGAGCAGTTCTTC | CASSFPLMGGSYNEQFF
15 | TRBJ2-7 | . | TRBD1 | TRBV5-1 | TGCGCCAGCAGCTTGGCCCCGGGACAGGGCGACGAGCAGTACTTC | CASSLAPGQGDEQYF
14 | TRBJ2-7 | . | . | TRBV19 | TGTGCCAGTAGTATTGGGGACATGGCCTACGAGCAGTACTTC | CASSIGDMAYEQYF
14 | TRBJ1-2 | once | . | TRBV6-5 | TGTGCCAGCCGACCCTCGGGGGGCGAAAAAGGCTACACCTTC | CASRPSGGEKGYTF
15 | TRBJ1-1 | . | . | TRBV18 | TGTGCCAGCTCACCGTTAGGGGCGATAGGGACTGAAGCTTTCTTT | CASSPLGAIGTEAFF
18 | TRBJ2-1 | . | TRBD2 | TRBV5-1 | TGCGCCAGCAGCGTGGGTCAGGAGCGGGGGGGCCTTAAGAATGAGCAGTTCTTC | CASSVGQERGGLKNEQFF
16 | TRBJ2-5 | once | . | TRBV7-2 | TGTGCCAGCAGCATCGGACAGCGTGCGATAGAAGAGACCCAGTACTTC | CASSIGQRAIEETQYF
12 | TRBJ2-7 | . | . | TRBV2 | TGTGCCAGCACCGAAGGGGGGTCCGAGCAGTACTTC | CASTEGGSEQYF